This T cell receptor beta chain stems from a study of T cell responses to AZD1222 COVID-19 vaccine. Repertoires were generated with immunoSEQ multiplex PCR, while TCRdb's copy carries only in-frame clones and drops some. This sample carries 90,000 to 150,000 clones, roughly nine tenths of them seen once, and the ten largest clones take about 5.2%. This clone was counted only a few times. What it binds is unknown. The CDR3 spans 18 residues. Looked up from germline, CDR1 is LNHDA and CDR2 is SQIVND (reference sequence). Trimming cost V 1 base and J 0 bases, with 18 bases left between them. Study-level findings and limits: Spike regions recognized by vaccine-associated CD4 TCRs spanned the protein, led by 160-218 and 743-854.

This TCR was recovered from an adult in good health. Specimen: peripheral blood, collected on day 0 of AZD1222 vaccination. The chain uses TRBV19 and TRBJ1-1; TRBD1 might be the D (5 bases). CDR3 protein: CASSIGFRDRYMNTEAFF. For the CDR3, the DNA is TGTGCCAGTAGTATAGGGTTCCGGGACCGCTACATGAACACTGAAGCTTTCTTT.